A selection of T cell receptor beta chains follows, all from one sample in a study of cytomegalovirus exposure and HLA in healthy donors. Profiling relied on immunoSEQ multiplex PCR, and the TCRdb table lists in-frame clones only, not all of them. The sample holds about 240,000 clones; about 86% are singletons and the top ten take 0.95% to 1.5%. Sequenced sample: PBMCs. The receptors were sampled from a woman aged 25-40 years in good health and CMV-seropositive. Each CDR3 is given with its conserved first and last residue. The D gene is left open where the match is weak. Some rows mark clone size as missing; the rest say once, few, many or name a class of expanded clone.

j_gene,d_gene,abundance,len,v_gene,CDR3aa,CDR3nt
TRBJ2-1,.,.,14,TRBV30,CASSGVSSYNEQFF,TGTGCCTCGTCCGGTGTGAGCTCCTACAATGAGCAGTTCTTC
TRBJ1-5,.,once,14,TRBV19,CASSIEQGHQPQHF,TGTGCCAGTAGTATAGAGCAGGGCCATCAGCCCCAGCATTTT
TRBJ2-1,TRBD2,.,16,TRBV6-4,CASSDTGGPSYNEQFF,TGTGCCAGCAGTGACACGGGAGGGCCTTCTTACAATGAGCAGTTCTTC
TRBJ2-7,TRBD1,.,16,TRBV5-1,CASSVGQGARSYEQYF,TGCGCCAGCAGCGTAGGACAGGGGGCTAGGTCCTACGAGCAGTACTTC
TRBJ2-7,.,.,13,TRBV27,CASSLTESYEQYF,TGTGCCAGCAGCCTCACAGAGTCCTACGAGCAGTACTTC
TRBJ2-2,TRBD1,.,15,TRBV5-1,CASSWQGEIIGELFF,TGCGCCAGCAGCTGGCAGGGGGAGATTATCGGGGAGCTGTTTTTT
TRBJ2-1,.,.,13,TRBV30,CAWSDGSYNEQFF,TGTGCCTGGAGTGACGGGTCCTACAATGAGCAGTTCTTC
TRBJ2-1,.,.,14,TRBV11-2,CASRSAGSYNEQFF,TGTGCCAGCAGGTCTGCGGGCTCCTACAATGAGCAGTTCTTC
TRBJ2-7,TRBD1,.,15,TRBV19,CASSYGQGHSYEQYF,TGTGCCAGTAGTTATGGACAGGGTCATTCCTACGAGCAGTACTTC
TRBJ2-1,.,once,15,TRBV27,CASSLDWSSYNEQFF,TGTGCCAGCAGTTTGGACTGGAGCTCCTACAATGAGCAGTTCTTC
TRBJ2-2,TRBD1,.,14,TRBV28,CASRKQGDTGELFF,TGTGCCAGCAGGAAACAGGGGGACACCGGGGAGCTGTTTTTT
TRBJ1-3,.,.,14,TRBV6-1,CASSVFSSGNTIYF,TGTGCCAGCAGTGTGTTCAGCTCTGGAAACACCATATATTTT
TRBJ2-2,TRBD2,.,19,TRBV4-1,CASSQDLIGREERAGELFF,TGCGCCAGCAGCCAAGATCTAATCGGTCGGGAGGAAAGAGCCGGGGAGCTGTTTTTT
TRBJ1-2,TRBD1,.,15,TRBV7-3,CASSPMGRGNYGYTF,TGTGCCAGCAGCCCCATGGGCAGGGGGAACTATGGCTACACCTTC
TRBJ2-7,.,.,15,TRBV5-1,CASSLGGTGVYEQYF,TGCGCCAGCAGCTTGGGCGGGACTGGGGTCTACGAGCAGTACTTC
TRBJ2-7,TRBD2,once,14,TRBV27,CASSPYSGIYEQYF,TGTGCCAGCAGCCCCTATAGCGGGATCTACGAGCAGTACTTC
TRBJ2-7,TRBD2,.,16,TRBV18,CASSRGLLADSYEQYF,TGTGCCAGCTCACGTGGCTTGCTAGCGGACTCCTACGAGCAGTACTTC
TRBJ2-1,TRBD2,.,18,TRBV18,CASSRISGAGISYNEQFF,TGTGCCAGCTCACGAATCTCGGGAGCGGGGATCTCCTACAATGAGCAGTTCTTC
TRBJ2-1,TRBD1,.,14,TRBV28,CASRGQGDHNEQFF,TGTGCCAGCAGAGGACAGGGGGACCACAATGAGCAGTTCTTC
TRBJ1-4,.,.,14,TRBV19,CASSNRVRGEKLFF,TGTGCCAGTAGTAACAGGGTGAGGGGTGAAAAACTGTTTTTT
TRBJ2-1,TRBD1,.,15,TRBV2,CASSDWGQGRIEQFF,TGTGCCAGCAGTGATTGGGGACAGGGGAGGATCGAGCAGTTCTTC
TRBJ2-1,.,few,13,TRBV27,CASALRQVAEQFF,TGTGCCAGCGCCCTCCGTCAAGTAGCTGAGCAGTTCTTC
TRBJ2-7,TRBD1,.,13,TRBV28,CATGGQGGYEQYF,TGTGCCACGGGAGGACAGGGGGGCTACGAGCAGTACTTC
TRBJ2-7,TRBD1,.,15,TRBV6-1,CASSLGQGKGYEQYF,TGTGCCAGCAGCTTGGGACAGGGGAAAGGCTACGAGCAGTACTTC
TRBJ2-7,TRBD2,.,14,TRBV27,CASRRTSVWYEQYF,TGTGCCAGCAGAAGGACTAGCGTCTGGTACGAGCAGTACTTC
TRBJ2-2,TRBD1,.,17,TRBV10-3,CAISESTWDRMTGELFF,TGTGCCATCAGTGAGTCGACGTGGGACAGGATGACCGGGGAGCTGTTTTTT
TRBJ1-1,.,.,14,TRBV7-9,CASSLETENTEAFF,TGTGCCAGCAGCTTGGAGACAGAGAACACTGAAGCTTTCTTT
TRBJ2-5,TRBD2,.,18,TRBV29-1,CSVEGGLAGAPSGETQYF,TGCAGCGTTGAGGGCGGGCTAGCGGGAGCTCCTTCAGGAGAGACCCAGTACTTC
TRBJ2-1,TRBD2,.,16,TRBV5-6,CASSFRGRSDYNEQFF,TGTGCCAGCAGCTTTCGCGGGAGATCAGATTACAATGAGCAGTTCTTC
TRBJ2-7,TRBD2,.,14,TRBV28,CASSYGASGYEQYF,TGTGCCAGCAGTTACGGGGCTAGCGGCTACGAGCAGTACTTC
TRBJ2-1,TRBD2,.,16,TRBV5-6,CASSPGTSGRVNEQFF,TGTGCCAGCAGCCCTGGGACTAGCGGGAGGGTTAATGAGCAGTTCTTC
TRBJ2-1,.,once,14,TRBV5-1,CASSLGTANNEQFF,TGCGCCAGCAGCTTGGGGACAGCCAACAATGAGCAGTTCTTC
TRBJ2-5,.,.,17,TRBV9,CASSVGTGTAGQETQYF,TGTGCCAGCAGCGTAGGTACAGGCACAGCAGGCCAAGAGACCCAGTACTTC
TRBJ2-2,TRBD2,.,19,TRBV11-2,CASSSTRLPGLADTGELFF,TGTGCCAGCAGCTCAACCCGACTACCGGGACTAGCGGACACCGGGGAGCTGTTTTTT
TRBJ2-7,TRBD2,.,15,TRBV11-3,CASSRDSGRDYEQYF,TGTGCCAGCAGCCGTGATAGCGGGAGGGACTACGAGCAGTACTTC
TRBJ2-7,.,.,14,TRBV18,CASSPASRSYEQYF,TGTGCCAGCTCCCCAGCTTCGCGGTCCTACGAGCAGTACTTC
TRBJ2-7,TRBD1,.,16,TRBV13,CASSLAAGQDNYEQYF,TGTGCCAGCAGCTTAGCGGCGGGACAGGATAACTACGAGCAGTACTTC
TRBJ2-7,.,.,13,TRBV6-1,CASSLTVSYEQYF,TGTGCCAGCAGCCTGACAGTCTCCTACGAGCAGTACTTC
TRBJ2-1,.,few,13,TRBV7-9,CASSFPGSNEQFF,TGTGCCAGCAGCTTCCCGGGGAGCAATGAGCAGTTCTTC
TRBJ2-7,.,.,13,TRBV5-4,CASSLTGSYEQYF,TGTGCCAGCAGCTTGACAGGGTCCTACGAGCAGTACTTC
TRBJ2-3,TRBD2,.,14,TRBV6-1,CASSRGTTQDTQYF,TGTGCCAGCAGCCGAGGGACTACCCAAGATACGCAGTATTTT
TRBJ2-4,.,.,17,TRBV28,CASSSPQGFSAKNIQYF,TGTGCCAGCAGTTCCCCACAGGGTTTTAGTGCCAAAAACATTCAGTACTTC
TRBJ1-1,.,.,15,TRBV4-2,CASSQAQRLNTEAFF,TGTGCCAGCAGCCAAGCCCAGCGACTTAACACTGAAGCTTTCTTT
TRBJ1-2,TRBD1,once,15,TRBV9,CASSDRTGGYYGYTF,TGTGCCAGCAGCGACCGGACAGGGGGTTATTATGGCTACACCTTC
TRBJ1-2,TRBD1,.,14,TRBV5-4,CASSKPGQGYGYTF,TGTGCCAGCAGCAAGCCGGGACAGGGCTATGGCTACACCTTC
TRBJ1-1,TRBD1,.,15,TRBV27,CASSPWTGTNTEAFF,TGTGCCAGCAGTCCATGGACAGGGACGAACACTGAAGCTTTCTTT
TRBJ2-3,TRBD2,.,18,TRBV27,CASSLGLADLLSTDTQYF,TGTGCCAGCAGTTTAGGGCTAGCGGACCTCCTTAGCACAGATACGCAGTATTTT
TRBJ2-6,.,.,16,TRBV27,CASSMAQHPGANVLTF,TGTGCCAGCAGCATGGCACAGCACCCTGGGGCCAACGTCCTGACTTTC
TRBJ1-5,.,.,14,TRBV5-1,CASSSGASGQPQHF,TGCGCCAGCAGCTCCGGGGCTAGCGGGCAGCCCCAGCATTTT